A single sample is the source of the 13 T cell receptor beta chains below, sequenced in a study of blood T cell repertoires in COVID-19 (dated by TCRdb to 2018 to 2021). Receptors were amplified or captured by the immunoSEQ multiplex PCR assay. Imported from immuneACCESS, the table was reduced by TCRdb to in-frame sequences with V and J called. These copies leave out some clones; in studies compared against another copy, an unresolved V gene accounts for under half, and the cause of the remainder is not known. The sample table shows roughly 43,000 clones, and about 85% are seen once. The ten most abundant clones make up roughly 3% of the sample. The sequencing input was PBMCs or T cells enriched from blood (not recorded which). The receptor source for this set is a woman aged 45-60 years who had recovered from COVID-19.

The CDR3 sequence: CASREQDLGAEAFF. CDR3 DNA sequence: TGTGCCAGCAGGGAACAGGACCTAGGAGCTGAAGCTTTCTTT. The chain couples TRBV28 to TRBJ1-1; TRBD1 might be the D (5 bases). Trimming shortened V by 6 bases and J by 6 bases, and 17 bases separated the two germline ends. Looked up from germline, CDR1 is MDHEN and CDR2 is SYDVKM. CDR3 size: 14 residues. The full variable domain, with the rest looked up from reference TRBV28 and TRBJ1-1, is DVKVTQSSRYLVKRTGEKVFLECVQDMDHENMFWYRQDPGLGLRLIYFSYDVKMKEKGDIPEGYSVSREKKERFSLILESASTNQTSMYLCASREQDLGAEAFFGQGTRLTVV.

The chain carries TRBV6-5 and TRBJ1-6; a possible D gene is TRBD1 (5 bases). The CDR3 extends over 15 amino acids. The V gene's germline CDR1 is MNHEY and CDR2 SVGAGI. Trimming took 4 bases from V and 6 from J, leaving 13 bases between them. The CDR3 DNA reads TGTGCCAGCAGTTCCCACCTGGGGCGTAATTCACCCCTCCACTTT. It is translated as CASSSHLGRNSPLHF.

This clone has just one count. The chain couples TRBV28 to TRBJ2-7, with a weak D call TRBD2 (5 bases). Germline lookup yields CDR1 MDHEN and CDR2 SYDVKM. The CDR3 is 14 residues long. Trimming left V 7 bases short and J 1 base short, with 14 bases between. The CDR3 DNA reads TGTGCCAGCACCGATACCGGGATTTCCTACGAGCAGTACTTC. This encodes CASTDTGISYEQYF.

V is TRBV28 and J is TRBJ2-5, with D tentatively TRBD1 (5 bases). The CDR3 runs 15 residues. Germline assignment: CDR1 MDHEN and CDR2 SYDVKM. Trimming cost V 2 bases and J 7 bases, with 17 bases left between them. CDR3 protein: CASSLGQVGLRTQYF. The DNA for the CDR3 is TGTGCCAGCAGTTTAGGTCAAGTGGGGCTCCGGACCCAGTACTTC.

This clone appeared a single time. This sequence joins TRBV2 and TRBJ2-3; 10 bases are shared with TRBD2. From germline, CDR1 is SNHLY and CDR2 FYNNEI. This CDR3 contains 15 residues. The V and J ends lost 2 bases and 7 bases, in that order; junction bases with no gene match: 6. The CDR3 sequence is CASSELAGGMNTQYF. The DNA of the CDR3 is TGTGCCAGCAGTGAATTAGCGGGGGGTATGAATACGCAGTATTTT.

This clone was detected once. This chain links TRBV7-6 with TRBJ2-1; weak D call: TRBD2 (6 bases). This CDR3 is built from 16 residues. Trimming shortened V by 1 base and J by 1 base, and 11 bases separated the two germline ends. Germline assignment: CDR1 SGHVS and CDR2 FNYEAQ. CDR3 loop: CASSLEAGGSYNEQFF. The CDR3 DNA reads as TGTGCCAGCAGCTTAGAGGCCGGGGGATCCTACAATGAGCAGTTCTTC.

The CDR3 DNA sequence: TGTGCCAGCAGCCAAATGTTTGTGGGACTGGAGACCCAGTACTTC. Its protein product is CASSQMFVGLETQYF. The chain employs TRBV3-1 (or the pseudogene TRBV3-2) and TRBJ2-5, with D perhaps matching TRBD2 (6 bases). This CDR3 is built from 15 residues. Deletions cut 2 bases from V and 5 bases from J, with 15 bases between. CDR1 and CDR2 (germline): LGHDT, YNNKEL (reference sequence).

This clone has a single count. The gene calls are TRBV7-9 and TRBJ2-1, with 9 bases identical to TRBD1. Germline CDR1 and CDR2: SEHNR and FQNEAQ (reference sequence). J lost 6 bases, V lost 6 bases, and 9 bases had no gene match. There are 15 residues in the CDR3. CDR3 region: CASSLQGAWGNEQFF. Written as DNA, the CDR3 is TGTGCCAGCAGTCTACAGGGGGCTTGGGGCAATGAGCAGTTCTTC.

This chain joins TRBV5-8 and TRBJ2-3; D might be TRBD2 (6 bases). The ends were cut back, 4 bases at V and 4 bases at J, with 16 bases in the middle. This CDR3 is built from 15 residues. CDR1 SGHTS and CDR2 YDEGEE come from the germline V gene. The CDR3 reads CASSRQLGLADTQYF. CDR3 sequence (DNA): TGTGCCAGCAGCCGACAGTTGGGACTGGCAGATACGCAGTATTTT.

The chain recombines TRBV7-2 with TRBJ1-2; 10 positions agree with TRBD1. Germline V gives CDR1 SGHTA, CDR2 FQGNSA. Germline trimming cut 4 bases from V and 4 bases from J; bases unmatched to any gene: 9. This CDR3 comprises 16 residues. CDR3 nucleotide sequence: TGTGCCAGCAGCTCAACAGGGGACAGGGGCGGCTATGGCTACACCTTC. It is translated as CASSSTGDRGGYGYTF.

The chain has TRBV6-5 and TRBJ1-5, with D hard to call. Deletions cut 6 bases from V and 4 bases from J, with 10 bases between. Germline CDR1 reads MNHEY; CDR2 reads SVGAGI. This CDR3 has 13 residues. The CDR3 bases are TGTGCCAGCAGCCTTTTTATTAATCAGCCCCAGCATTTT. This codes for CASSLFINQPQHF.

The rearrangement uses TRBV15 and TRBJ2-7; perhaps TRBD2 as D (6 bases). Germline assignment: CDR1 LNHNV and CDR2 YYDKDF (reference sequence). Trimming stripped 0 bases from V and 3 bases from J, with 15 bases between. The length of the CDR3 is 16 residues. The DNA of the CDR3 is TGTGCCACCAGCAGAGATCAGGCTAGCGCCTTCTACGAGCAGTACTTC. As protein: CATSRDQASAFYEQYF.

This clone was detected once. The chain joins TRBV18 to TRBJ2-1; 7 bases are shared with TRBD1. CDR3 size: 13 residues. Germline CDR1 is KGHSH and CDR2 is LQKENI. After removal of 3 bases from V and 10 bases from J, the junction contained 6 bases not matched to a gene. This CDR3 is CASSPTDRVEQFF. The CDR3 DNA sequence: TGTGCCAGCTCACCTACCGACAGGGTGGAGCAGTTCTTC.